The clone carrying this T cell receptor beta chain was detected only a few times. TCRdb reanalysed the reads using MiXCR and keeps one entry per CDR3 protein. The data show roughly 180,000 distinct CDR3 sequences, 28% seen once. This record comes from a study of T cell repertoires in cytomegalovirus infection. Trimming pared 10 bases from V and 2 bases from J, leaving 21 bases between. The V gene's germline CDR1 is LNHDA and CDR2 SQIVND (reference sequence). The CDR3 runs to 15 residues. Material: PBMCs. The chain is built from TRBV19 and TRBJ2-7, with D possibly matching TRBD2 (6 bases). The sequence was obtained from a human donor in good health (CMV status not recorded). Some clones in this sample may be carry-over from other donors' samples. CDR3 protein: CATIGIVGEAYEQYF. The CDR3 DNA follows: TGTGCCACCATTGGGATTGTGGGGGAGGCCTACGAGCAGTACTTC. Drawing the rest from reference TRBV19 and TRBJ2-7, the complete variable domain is DGGITQSPKYLFRKEGQNVTLSCEQNLNHDAMYWYRQDPGQGLRLIYYSQIVNDFQKGDIAEGYSVSREKKESFPLTVTSAQKNPTAFYLCATIGIVGEAYEQYFGPGTRLTVT.